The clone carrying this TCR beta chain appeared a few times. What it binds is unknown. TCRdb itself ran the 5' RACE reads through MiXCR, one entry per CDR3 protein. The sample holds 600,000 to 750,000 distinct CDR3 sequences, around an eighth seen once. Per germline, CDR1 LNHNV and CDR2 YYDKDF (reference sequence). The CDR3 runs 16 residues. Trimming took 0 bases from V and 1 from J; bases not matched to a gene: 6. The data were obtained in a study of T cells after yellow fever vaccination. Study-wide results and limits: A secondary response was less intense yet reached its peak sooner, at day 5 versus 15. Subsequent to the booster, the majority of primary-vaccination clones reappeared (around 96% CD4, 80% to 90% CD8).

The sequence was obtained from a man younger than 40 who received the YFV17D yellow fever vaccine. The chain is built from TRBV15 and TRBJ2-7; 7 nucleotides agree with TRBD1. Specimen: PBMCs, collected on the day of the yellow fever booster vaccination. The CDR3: CATSRDWGTESYEQYF. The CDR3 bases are TGTGCCACCAGCAGAGATTGGGGGACAGAATCCTACGAGCAGTACTTC.